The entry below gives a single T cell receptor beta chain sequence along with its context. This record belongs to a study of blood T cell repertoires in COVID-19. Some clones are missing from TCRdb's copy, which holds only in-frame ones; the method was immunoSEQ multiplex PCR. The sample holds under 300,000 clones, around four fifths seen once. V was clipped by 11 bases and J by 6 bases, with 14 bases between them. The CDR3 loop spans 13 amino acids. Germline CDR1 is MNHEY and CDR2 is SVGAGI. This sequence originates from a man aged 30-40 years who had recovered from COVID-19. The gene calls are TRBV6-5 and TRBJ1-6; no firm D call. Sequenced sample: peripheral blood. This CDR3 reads CASQEGFNSPLHF. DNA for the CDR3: TGTGCCTCCCAAGAGGGCTTTAATTCACCCCTCCACTTT.